What follows is one TCR beta chain and its context. Its antigen is not known. The CDR3 covers 13 residues. Germline values: CDR1 SQVTM, CDR2 ANQGSEA. The V and J ends lost 6 bases and 7 bases, in that order; junction bases with no gene match: 9. At the deep level, the assay was run. The method was immunoSEQ multiplex PCR; TCRdb's version includes in-frame clones alone and lacks a portion of them. The sample has approximately 640,000 clones; about 90% are singletons. This entry is derived from a study of shared clonotypes between healthy human individuals. Adult donors, all healthy and HIV-negative, had no recent acute infections or vaccinations. The study's findings and limits: Researchers found naive subsets generally carried larger estimated richness than memory subsets. Depth was large, yet rarefaction showed that sorted-subset sequencing was incomplete.

The sequence was obtained from a man between 18 and 29 years old in good health. Some clones in this sample may be carry-over from other donors' samples. Sequencing used memory CD8+ T cells from PBMCs. Described subset: CD45RO+ cells pooled with CCR7-negative TemRA cells. J is TRBJ2-7 and V is TRBV29-1, with TRBD1 matching over 10 bases. DNA of the CDR3: TGCAGCGTCCCACAGGACAGGGGGGTTGAGCAGTACTTC. It is translated as CSVPQDRGVEQYF.